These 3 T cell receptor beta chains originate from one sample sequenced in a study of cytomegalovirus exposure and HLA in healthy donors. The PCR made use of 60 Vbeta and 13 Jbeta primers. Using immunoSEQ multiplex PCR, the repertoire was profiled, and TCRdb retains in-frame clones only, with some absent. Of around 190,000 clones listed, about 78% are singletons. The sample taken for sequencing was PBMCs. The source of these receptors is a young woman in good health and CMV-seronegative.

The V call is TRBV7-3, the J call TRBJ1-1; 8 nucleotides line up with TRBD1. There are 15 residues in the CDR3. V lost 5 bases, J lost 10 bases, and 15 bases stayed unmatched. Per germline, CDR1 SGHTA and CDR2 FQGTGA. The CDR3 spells CASSPLTDRVRGAFF. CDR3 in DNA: TGTGCCAGCAGCCCACTAACGGACAGGGTCCGGGGAGCTTTCTTT.

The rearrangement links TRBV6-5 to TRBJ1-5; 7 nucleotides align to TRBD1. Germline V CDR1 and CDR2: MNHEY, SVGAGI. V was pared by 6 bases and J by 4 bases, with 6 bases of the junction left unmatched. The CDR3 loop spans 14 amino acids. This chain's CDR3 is CASRGLTGNQPQHF. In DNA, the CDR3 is TGTGCCAGCAGGGGTTTGACAGGGAATCAGCCCCAGCATTTT.

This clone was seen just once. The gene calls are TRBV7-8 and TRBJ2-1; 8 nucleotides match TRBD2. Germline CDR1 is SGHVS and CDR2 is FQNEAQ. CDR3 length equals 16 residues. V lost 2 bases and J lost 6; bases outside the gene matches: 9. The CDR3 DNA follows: TGTGCCAGCAGCTTAACTCCGGGAGGGCCATCCAATGAGCAGTTCTTC. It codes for CASSLTPGGPSNEQFF.